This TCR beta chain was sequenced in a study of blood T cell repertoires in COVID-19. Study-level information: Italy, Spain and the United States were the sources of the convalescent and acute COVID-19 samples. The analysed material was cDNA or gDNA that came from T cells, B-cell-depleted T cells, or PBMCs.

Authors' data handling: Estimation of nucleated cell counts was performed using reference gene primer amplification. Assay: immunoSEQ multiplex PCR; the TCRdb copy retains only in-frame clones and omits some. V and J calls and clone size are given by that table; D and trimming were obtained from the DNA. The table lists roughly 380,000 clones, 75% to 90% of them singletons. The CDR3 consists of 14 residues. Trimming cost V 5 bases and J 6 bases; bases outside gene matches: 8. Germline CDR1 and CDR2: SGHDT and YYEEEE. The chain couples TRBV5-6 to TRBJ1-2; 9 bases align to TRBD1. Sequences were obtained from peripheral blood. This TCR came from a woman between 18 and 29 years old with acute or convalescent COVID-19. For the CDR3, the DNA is TGTGCCAGCAGATTAGGGACAGGGAGACATGGCTACACCTTC. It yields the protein CASRLGTGRHGYTF.